What follows is one T cell receptor beta chain and its context. Libraries were prepared by immunoSEQ multiplex PCR; TCRdb keeps only in-frame clonotypes and omits some of them. This table has roughly 120,000 clones, approximately 94% appearing once. The sample comes from a study of control samples from healthy donors and cancer patients. Germline V gene lookup returns CDR1 LNHNV and CDR2 YYDKDF (reference sequence). V dropped 3 bases and J dropped 1 base, with 13 bases sitting between them. The CDR3 runs to 15 residues. This receptor was identified in a man between 25 and 39 years old in good health. The specimen was blood. This sequence joins TRBV15 and TRBJ2-7, with a possible D match to TRBD1 (6 bases). CDR3 DNA sequence: TGTGCCACCAGCAGCAAGAGGACAGTTTCCTACGAGCAGTACTTC. It is translated as CATSSKRTVSYEQYF.